The entry below gives a single T cell receptor (beta chain) sequence along with its context. Its antigen is still unknown. Use of 60 Vbeta and 13 Jbeta primers characterized the PCR. TCRdb's table, derived via immunoSEQ multiplex PCR, lists solely in-frame clones and lacks some. The table records some 180,000 clones, around 80% of them present only once. CDR3 length: 16 residues. From germline, CDR1 is LNHDA and CDR2 SQIVND (reference sequence). Unmatched junction bases numbered 4, after V lost 7 bases and J lost 1 base. The sample comes from a study of cytomegalovirus exposure and HLA in healthy donors. Study-wide results and caveats: In a later analysis, productive TCRs from donors in an Asian-associated ancestry cluster reportedly carried fewer N-insertions than the cohort mean.

The sequence came from a girl aged 5 to 17 in good health and CMV-seropositive. The chain recombines TRBV19 with TRBJ2-6, with TRBD1 identical over 10 bases. Specimen: PBMCs. Here the CDR3 reads CASKDRGKSGANVLTF. In nucleotides, the CDR3 is TGTGCCAGTAAGGACAGGGGGAAATCTGGGGCCAACGTCCTGACTTTC.